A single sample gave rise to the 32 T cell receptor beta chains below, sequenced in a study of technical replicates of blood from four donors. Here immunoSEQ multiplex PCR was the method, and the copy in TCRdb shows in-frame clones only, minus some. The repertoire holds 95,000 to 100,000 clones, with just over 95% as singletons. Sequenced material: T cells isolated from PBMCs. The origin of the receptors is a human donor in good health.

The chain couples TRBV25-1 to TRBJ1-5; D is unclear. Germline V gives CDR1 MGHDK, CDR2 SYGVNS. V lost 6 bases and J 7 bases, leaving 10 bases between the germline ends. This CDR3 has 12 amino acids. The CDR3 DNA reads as TGTGCCAGCAGCGAGGATGGCCAGCCCCAGCATTTT. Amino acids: CASSEDGQPQHF.

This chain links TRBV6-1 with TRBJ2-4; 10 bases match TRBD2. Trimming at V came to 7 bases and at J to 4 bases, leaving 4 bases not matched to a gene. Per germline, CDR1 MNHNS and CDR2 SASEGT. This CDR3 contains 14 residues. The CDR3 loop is CASKLAGVKNIQYF. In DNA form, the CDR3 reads TGTGCCAGCAAGCTAGCGGGGGTAAAAAACATTCAGTACTTC.

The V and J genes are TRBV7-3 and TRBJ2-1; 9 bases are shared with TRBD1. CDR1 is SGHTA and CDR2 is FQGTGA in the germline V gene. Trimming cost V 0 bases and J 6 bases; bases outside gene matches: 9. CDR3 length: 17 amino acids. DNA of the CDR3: TGTGCCAGCAGCTTAACGGGGGGACAGGGACCGGTCAATGAGCAGTTCTTC. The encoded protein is CASSLTGGQGPVNEQFF.

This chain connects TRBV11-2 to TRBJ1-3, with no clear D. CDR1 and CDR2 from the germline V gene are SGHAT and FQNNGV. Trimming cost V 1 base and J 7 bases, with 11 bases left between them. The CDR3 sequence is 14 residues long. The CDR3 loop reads CASSLAHLGNTIYF. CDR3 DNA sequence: TGTGCCAGCAGCTTAGCGCACCTCGGGAACACCATATATTTT.

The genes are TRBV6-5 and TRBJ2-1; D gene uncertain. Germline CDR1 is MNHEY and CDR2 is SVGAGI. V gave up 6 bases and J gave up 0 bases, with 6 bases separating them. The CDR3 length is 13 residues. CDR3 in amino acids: CASSLSSYNEQFF. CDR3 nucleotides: TGTGCCAGCAGCCTTAGCTCCTACAATGAGCAGTTCTTC.

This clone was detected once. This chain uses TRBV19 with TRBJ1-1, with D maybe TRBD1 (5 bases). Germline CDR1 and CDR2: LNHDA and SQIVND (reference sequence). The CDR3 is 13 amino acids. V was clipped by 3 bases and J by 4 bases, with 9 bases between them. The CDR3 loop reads CASSMGEGTEAFF. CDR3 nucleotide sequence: TGTGCCAGTAGTATGGGGGAGGGCACTGAAGCTTTCTTT.

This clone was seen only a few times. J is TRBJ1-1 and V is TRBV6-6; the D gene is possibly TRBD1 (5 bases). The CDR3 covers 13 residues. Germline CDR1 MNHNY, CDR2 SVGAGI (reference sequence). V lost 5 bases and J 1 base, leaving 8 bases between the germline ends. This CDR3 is CASSRQTNTEAFF. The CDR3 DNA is TGTGCCAGCAGTCGACAGACGAACACTGAAGCTTTCTTT.

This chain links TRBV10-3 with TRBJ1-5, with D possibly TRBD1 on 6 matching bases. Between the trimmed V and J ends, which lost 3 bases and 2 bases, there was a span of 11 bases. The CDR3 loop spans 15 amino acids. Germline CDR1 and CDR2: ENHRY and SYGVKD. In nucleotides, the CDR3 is TGTGCCATCAGTGAAGGCAGGGGCCGCAATCAGCCCCAGCATTTT. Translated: CAISEGRGRNQPQHF.

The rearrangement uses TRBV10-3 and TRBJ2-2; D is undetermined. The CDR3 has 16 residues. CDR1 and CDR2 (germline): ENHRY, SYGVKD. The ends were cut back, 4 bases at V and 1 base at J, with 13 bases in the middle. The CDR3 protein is CAISAAGPMNTGELFF. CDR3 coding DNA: TGTGCCATCAGTGCGGCAGGTCCTATGAACACCGGGGAGCTGTTTTTT.

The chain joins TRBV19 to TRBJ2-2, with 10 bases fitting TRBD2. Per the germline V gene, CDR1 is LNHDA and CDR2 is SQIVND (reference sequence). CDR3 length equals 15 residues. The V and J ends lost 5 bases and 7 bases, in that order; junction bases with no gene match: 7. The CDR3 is CASSPLGLAFGELFF. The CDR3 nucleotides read TGTGCCAGTAGTCCATTGGGACTAGCGTTCGGGGAGCTGTTTTTT.

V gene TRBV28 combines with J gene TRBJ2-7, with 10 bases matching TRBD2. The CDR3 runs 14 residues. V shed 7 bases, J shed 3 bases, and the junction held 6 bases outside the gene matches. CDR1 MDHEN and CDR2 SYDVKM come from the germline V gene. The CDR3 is CASNQGLAIYEQYF. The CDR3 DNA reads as TGTGCCAGCAACCAGGGACTAGCGATCTACGAGCAGTACTTC.

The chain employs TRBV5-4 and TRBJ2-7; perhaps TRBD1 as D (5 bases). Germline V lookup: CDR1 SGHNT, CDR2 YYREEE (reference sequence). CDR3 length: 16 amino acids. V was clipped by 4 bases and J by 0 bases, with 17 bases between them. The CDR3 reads CASSLGQALSSYEQYF. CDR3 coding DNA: TGTGCCAGCAGCCTAGGACAAGCCCTAAGCTCCTACGAGCAGTACTTC.

CDR3 DNA sequence: TGCGCCAGCAGTTCCCGGGACAGGGGGGCCAATGAGCAGTTCTTC. As protein: CASSSRDRGANEQFF. The chain couples TRBV4-1 to TRBJ2-1, with 11 bases fitting TRBD1. V shed 6 bases, J shed 6 bases, and the junction held 7 bases outside the gene matches. The CDR3 length is 15 residues. From germline, CDR1 is MGHRA and CDR2 YSYEKL.

Here the CDR3 DNA reads TGTGCCAGCAGCAAATCACTCTCCGGGGGGCACACAGATACGCAGTATTTT. Protein sequence: CASSKSLSGGHTDTQYF. This chain joins TRBV21-1 and TRBJ2-3; the table's D call, TRBD2, has no DNA check behind it. TRBV21-1 is designated a pseudogene. This CDR3 spans 17 amino acids.

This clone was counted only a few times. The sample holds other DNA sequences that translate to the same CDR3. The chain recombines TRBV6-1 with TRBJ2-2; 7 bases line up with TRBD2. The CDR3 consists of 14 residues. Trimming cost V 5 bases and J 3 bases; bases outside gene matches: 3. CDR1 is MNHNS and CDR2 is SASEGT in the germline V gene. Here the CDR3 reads CASSSGLHTGELFF. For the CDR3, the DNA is TGTGCCAGCAGTTCGGGACTACACACCGGGGAGCTGTTTTTT.

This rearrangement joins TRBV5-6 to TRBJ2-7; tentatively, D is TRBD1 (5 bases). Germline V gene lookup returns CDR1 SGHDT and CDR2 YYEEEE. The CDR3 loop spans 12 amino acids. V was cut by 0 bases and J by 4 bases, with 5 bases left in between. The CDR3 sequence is CASSLEGYEQYF. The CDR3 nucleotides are TGTGCCAGCAGCTTGGAGGGGTACGAGCAGTACTTC.

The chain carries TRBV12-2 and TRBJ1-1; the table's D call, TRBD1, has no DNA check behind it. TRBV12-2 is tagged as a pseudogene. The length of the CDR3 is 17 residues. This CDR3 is CASRLDSGQTKNTEAFF. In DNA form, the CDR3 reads TGTGCAAGTCGCTTAGATTCAGGACAGACCAAGAACACTGAAGCTTTCTTT.

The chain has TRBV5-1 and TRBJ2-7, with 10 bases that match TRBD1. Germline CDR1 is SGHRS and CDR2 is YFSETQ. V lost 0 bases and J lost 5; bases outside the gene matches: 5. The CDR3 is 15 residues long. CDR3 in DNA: TGCGCCAGCAGCTTGGGGGGACAGGGGAACCACGAGCAGTACTTC. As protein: CASSLGGQGNHEQYF.

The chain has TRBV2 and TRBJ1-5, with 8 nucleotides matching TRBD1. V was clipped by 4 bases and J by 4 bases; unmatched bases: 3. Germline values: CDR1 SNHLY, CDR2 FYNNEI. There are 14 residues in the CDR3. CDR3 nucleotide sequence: TGTGCCAGCAGTGGACAGGGGTGGAATCAGCCCCAGCATTTT. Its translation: CASSGQGWNQPQHF.

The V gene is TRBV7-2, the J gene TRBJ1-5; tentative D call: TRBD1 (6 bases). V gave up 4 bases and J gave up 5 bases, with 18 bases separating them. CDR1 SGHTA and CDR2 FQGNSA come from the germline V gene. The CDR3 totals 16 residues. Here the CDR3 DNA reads TGTGCCAGCAGCTCTCAGTTCGGGACAAACCATCAGCCCCAGCATTTT. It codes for CASSSQFGTNHQPQHF.

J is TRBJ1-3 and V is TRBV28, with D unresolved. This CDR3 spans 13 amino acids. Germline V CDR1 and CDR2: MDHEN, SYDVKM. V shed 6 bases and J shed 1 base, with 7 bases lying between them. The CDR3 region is CASSTISGNTIYF. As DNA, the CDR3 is TGTGCCAGCAGCACAATTTCTGGAAACACCATATATTTT.

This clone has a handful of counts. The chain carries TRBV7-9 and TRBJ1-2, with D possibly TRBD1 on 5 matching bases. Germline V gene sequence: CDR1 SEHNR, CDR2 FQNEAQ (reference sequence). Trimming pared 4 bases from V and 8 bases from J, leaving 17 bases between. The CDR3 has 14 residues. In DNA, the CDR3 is TGTGCCAGCAGCTCCGGCGGGGGAGTTAGCGGCTACACCTTC. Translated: CASSSGGGVSGYTF.

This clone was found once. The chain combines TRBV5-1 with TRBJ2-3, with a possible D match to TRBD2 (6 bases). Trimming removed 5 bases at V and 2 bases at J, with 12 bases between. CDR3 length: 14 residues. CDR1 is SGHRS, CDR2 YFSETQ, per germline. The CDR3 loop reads CASSSGKHTDTQYF. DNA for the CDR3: TGCGCCAGCAGTAGCGGAAAACACACAGATACGCAGTATTTT.

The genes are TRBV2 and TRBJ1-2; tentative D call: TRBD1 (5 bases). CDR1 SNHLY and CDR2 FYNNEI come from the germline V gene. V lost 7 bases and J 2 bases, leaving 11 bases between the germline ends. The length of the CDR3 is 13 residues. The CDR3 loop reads CASIFRGNYGYTF. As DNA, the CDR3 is TGTGCCAGCATTTTCCGGGGGAACTATGGCTACACCTTC.

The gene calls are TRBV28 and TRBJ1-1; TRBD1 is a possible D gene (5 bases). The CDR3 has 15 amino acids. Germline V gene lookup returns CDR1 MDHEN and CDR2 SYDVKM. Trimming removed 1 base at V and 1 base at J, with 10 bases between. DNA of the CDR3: TGTGCCAGCAGTTTATATCTGGGGCAGAACACTGAAGCTTTCTTT. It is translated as CASSLYLGQNTEAFF.

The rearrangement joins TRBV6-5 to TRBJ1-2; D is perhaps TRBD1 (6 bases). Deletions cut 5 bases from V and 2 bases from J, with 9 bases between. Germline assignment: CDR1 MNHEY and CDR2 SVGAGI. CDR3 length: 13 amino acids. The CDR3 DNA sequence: TGTGCCAGCAGTCAGGGGTTAAACTATGGCTACACCTTC. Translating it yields CASSQGLNYGYTF.

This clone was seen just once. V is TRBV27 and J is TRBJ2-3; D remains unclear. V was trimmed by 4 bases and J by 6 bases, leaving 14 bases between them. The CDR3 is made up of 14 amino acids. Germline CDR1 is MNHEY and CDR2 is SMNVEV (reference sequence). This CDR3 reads CASSWVGLGDTQYF. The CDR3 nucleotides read TGTGCCAGCAGTTGGGTAGGTTTGGGCGATACGCAGTATTTT.

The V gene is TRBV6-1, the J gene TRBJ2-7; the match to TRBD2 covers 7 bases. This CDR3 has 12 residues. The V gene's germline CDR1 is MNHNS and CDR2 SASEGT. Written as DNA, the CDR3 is TGTGCAGCGGGAAGGGAAATCTACGAGCAGTACTTC. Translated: CAAGREIYEQYF.

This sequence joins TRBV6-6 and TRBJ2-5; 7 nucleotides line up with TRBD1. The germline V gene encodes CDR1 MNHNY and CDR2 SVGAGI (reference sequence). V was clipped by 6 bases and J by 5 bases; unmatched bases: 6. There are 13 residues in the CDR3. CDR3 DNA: TGTGCCAGCAGCGAGACAGGGATGGAGACCCAGTACTTC. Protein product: CASSETGMETQYF.

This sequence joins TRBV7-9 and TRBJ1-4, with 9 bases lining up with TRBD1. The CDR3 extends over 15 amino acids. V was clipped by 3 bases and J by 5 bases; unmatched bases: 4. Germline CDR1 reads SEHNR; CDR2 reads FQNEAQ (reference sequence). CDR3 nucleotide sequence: TGTGCCAGCAGCTTTTCGGGACAGGGCAATGAAAAACTGTTTTTT. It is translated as CASSFSGQGNEKLFF.

For the CDR3, the DNA is TGTGCCAGCAGCCGGGGACAGGGGAATTTCCGTAATCAAGAGACCCAGTACTTC. It is translated as CASSRGQGNFRNQETQYF. V gene TRBV7-9 combines with J gene TRBJ2-5; 10 bases are shared with TRBD1. V dropped 5 bases and J dropped 2; count of bases not matched to a gene: 14. Germline CDR1 is SEHNR and CDR2 is FQNEAQ (reference sequence). The CDR3 sequence is 18 residues long.

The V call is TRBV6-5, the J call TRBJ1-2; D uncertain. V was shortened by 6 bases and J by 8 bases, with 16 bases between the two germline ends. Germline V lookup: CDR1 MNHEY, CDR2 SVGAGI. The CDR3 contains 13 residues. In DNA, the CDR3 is TGTGCCAGCAGCGGTCCCGGGGTCGGGGGCTACACCTTC. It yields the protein CASSGPGVGGYTF.